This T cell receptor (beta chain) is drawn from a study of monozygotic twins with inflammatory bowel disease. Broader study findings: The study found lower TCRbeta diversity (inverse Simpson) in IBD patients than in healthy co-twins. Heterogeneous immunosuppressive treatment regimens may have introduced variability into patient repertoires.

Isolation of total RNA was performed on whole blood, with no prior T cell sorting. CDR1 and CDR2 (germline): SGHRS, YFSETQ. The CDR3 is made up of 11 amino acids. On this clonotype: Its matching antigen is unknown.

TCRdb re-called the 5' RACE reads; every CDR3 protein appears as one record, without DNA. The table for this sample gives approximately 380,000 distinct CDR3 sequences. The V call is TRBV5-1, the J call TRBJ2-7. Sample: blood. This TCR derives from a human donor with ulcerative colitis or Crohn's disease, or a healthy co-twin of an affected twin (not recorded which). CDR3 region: CASSAEYEQYF.